This T cell receptor beta chain derives from a study of post-analysis software for immune sequencing data (dated by TCRdb to the mid-2010s). Background for the entire study: Disease courses on record covered relapsing-remitting, secondary progressive and progressive-relapsing multiple sclerosis, though some patients had no subtype annotation. The patient repertoires were set against under 12 previously published healthy control repertoires from donors whose ages ranged from about 6 to 25 years. A subset of samples was prepared in parallel using single-end sample barcoding, then pooled and co-amplified after Illumina adapter ligation. Results and caveats for the whole study, not just this receptor: Direct clustering with F measure showed strong co-clustering of samples prepared in the same batch, prompting a batch-effect correction. Patients showed significantly higher frequencies than controls for several TRBV segments, among them TRBV5-6, TRBV5-1 and TRBV20-1. Significantly lower normalized Chao1 diversity was found in multiple sclerosis patients than in controls, suggesting substantial peripheral T-cell clonal expansion. The control group was slightly older than the multiple sclerosis patient group.

On this clonotype itself: This clone's antigen is unknown. Base qualities are not provided; no much larger clone lies one nucleotide away.

TCR beta repertoires were profiled from peripheral blood of about a dozen young patients with multiple sclerosis to demonstrate the VDJtools post-analysis software. The multiple sclerosis patients were children and adolescents ranging in age from roughly 6 to 15 years. Inclusive of the bounding cysteine and phenylalanine, the CDR3 is 14 residues long. The read is trimmed to its CDR3 DNA, 42 bases read in frame from base 1. Relative to germline, V is 1 base shorter and J is 4 bases shorter, with 8 bases between their ends. CDR1 is given as GTSNPN and CDR2 as SVGIG, both from the germline V gene (reference sequence). Library generation was performed with PCR. This sample was sequenced with an Illumina HiSeq 2500. To reduce PCR and sequencing biases, unique molecular identifiers were incorporated into the TCR beta cDNA libraries. Approximately 500,000 cDNA molecules were obtained for every 1 to 10 million input T cells, so each molecule roughly corresponded to one T cell. The patient libraries were prepared and sequenced with the same protocol used for the earlier healthy control dataset. Samples belonging to the same batch were prepared together, multiplexed and sequenced on a shared HiSeq lane. The study's own analysis went as follows. Raw barcoded reads were processed with MIGEC, and single-read molecular identifier groups were discarded before consensus assembly and CDR3 extraction. VDJtools was used for post-analysis of the clonotype tables, with diversity normalized by down-sampling every dataset to the smallest sample size. In repertoire overlap clustering, CDR3 amino acid sequences, but not nucleotide sequences, were matched to correct batch-related cross-sample contamination. TCRdb passed the public sequencing reads through fastp at Q25 and MiXCR, retaining productive beta sequences. Entries that share a CDR3 protein sequence are merged under the most common genes and DNA. Clone size and V and J calls follow TCRdb, not the original study. Recorded for this sample are roughly 650,000 distinct CDR3 sequences; around 64% of them occurred a single time. Together, the top ten hold roughly 12% of the sample.

Sequenced: blood. The receptor's source is a girl aged 2 to 9 with multiple sclerosis. In this chain, TRBV30 is recombined with TRBJ2-6, with no reliable assignment of the D segment. The nucleotides read TGTGCCTGGAGTGGGCGTTCGGGGGCCAACGTCCTGACTTTC. Translated, it reads CAWSGRSGANVLTF.